What follows is one TCR beta chain and its context. This sample was included in a study of shared clonotypes between healthy human individuals. Germline V lookup: CDR1 MGHDK, CDR2 SYGVNS. The length of the CDR3 is 12 residues. V lost 3 bases to trimming and J lost 4 bases; unmatched junction nucleotides: 0. Clones were read by immunoSEQ multiplex PCR, and TCRdb kept only the in-frame ones, dropping some. The sample shows approximately 2.5 million clones, roughly 93% of them seen only once. The chain combines TRBV25-1 with TRBJ2-7, with 7 bases matching TRBD2. The source material was naive CD4+ T cells from PBMCs. Noted subset: CD45RA+ positively selected. The clonotype comes from a man between 18 and 29 years old in good health. Some clones in this sample may be carry-over from other donors' samples. CDR3 sequence reads: CASSEGGYEQYF. CDR3 nucleotide sequence: TGTGCCAGCAGTGAGGGGGGGTACGAGCAGTACTTC.